A selection of T cell receptor beta chains follows, all from one sample in a study of beta chain features in type 1 diabetes. Generated by immunoSEQ multiplex PCR, the TCRdb table keeps only in-frame clones and is missing some. This sample has more than 150,000 clones, with about 13% found just once. The specimen was central memory CD4+ T cells from blood. The receptors originated from a woman aged 18-29 years in good health. CDR3s include the opening cysteine and the closing phenylalanine or tryptophan. Fields, in order: V gene, D gene, clone size, J gene, CDR3 DNA, CDR3 protein. D genes are given only for firm matches. The size of a clone is reported for some rows only, either as once, few or many, or as a class for expanded clones.

V gene: TRBV29-1; D gene: TRBD1; clone size: NA; J gene: TRBJ2-7; CDR3 DNA: TGCAGCGTTGACGGACAGGGCGGCTACGAGCAGTACTTC; CDR3 protein: CSVDGQGGYEQYF
V gene: TRBV4-2; D gene: TRBD2; clone size: NA; J gene: TRBJ2-1; CDR3 DNA: TGTGCCAGCAGCCAACAGACTAGCGGGAGCCCCTACAATGAGCAGTTCTTC; CDR3 protein: CASSQQTSGSPYNEQFF
V gene: TRBV30; D gene: TRBD1; clone size: NA; J gene: TRBJ1-5; CDR3 DNA: TGTGCCTGGAGTGGACAGGGGCATCAGCCCCAGCATTTT; CDR3 protein: CAWSGQGHQPQHF
V gene: TRBV5-8; D gene: TRBD1; clone size: NA; J gene: TRBJ2-5; CDR3 DNA: TGTGCCAGCAGCTTGGGCAGGGGGCCGCATCAAGAGACCCAGTACTTC; CDR3 protein: CASSLGRGPHQETQYF
V gene: TRBV6-5; D gene: TRBD1; clone size: few; J gene: TRBJ2-6; CDR3 DNA: TGTGCCAGCAGTTGGGACAGACGCTCTGGGGCCAACGTCCTGACTTTC; CDR3 protein: CASSWDRRSGANVLTF
V gene: TRBV30; D gene: NA; clone size: NA; J gene: TRBJ2-1; CDR3 DNA: TGTGCCTGGCAAGACCGGGGTGAGCAGTTCTTC; CDR3 protein: CAWQDRGEQFF
V gene: TRBV30; D gene: NA; clone size: NA; J gene: TRBJ1-1; CDR3 DNA: TGTGCCTGGAGTGTACCAATGGGCGTTGTTAAGAGCACTGAAGCTTTCTTT; CDR3 protein: CAWSVPMGVVKSTEAFF
V gene: TRBV7-2; D gene: TRBD1; clone size: NA; J gene: TRBJ1-2; CDR3 DNA: TGTGCCAGCAGCGTTACGGGACAGCGGTATGGCTACACCTTC; CDR3 protein: CASSVTGQRYGYTF
V gene: TRBV19; D gene: TRBD1; clone size: few; J gene: TRBJ1-5; CDR3 DNA: TGTGCCAGTAGTGTCGGACAGGGAAGAACTCAGCCCCAGCATTTT; CDR3 protein: CASSVGQGRTQPQHF
V gene: TRBV27; D gene: TRBD1; clone size: NA; J gene: TRBJ1-2; CDR3 DNA: TGTGCCAGCAGGGGACAGGGTGATAACTATGGCTACACCTTC; CDR3 protein: CASRGQGDNYGYTF
V gene: TRBV29-1; D gene: NA; clone size: few; J gene: TRBJ2-1; CDR3 DNA: TGCAGCGTTGACAGCAGTAGCCCCTACAATGAGCAGTTCTTC; CDR3 protein: CSVDSSSPYNEQFF
V gene: TRBV25-1; D gene: NA; clone size: NA; J gene: TRBJ1-1; CDR3 DNA: TGTGCCAGCAGGGAACAGAAGAACACTGAAGCTTTCTTT; CDR3 protein: CASREQKNTEAFF